The T cell receptor beta chain under discussion was sequenced for a study of cytomegalovirus exposure and HLA in healthy donors (dated by TCRdb to the late 2010s). As for the study more broadly: An earlier analysis of several hundred of the donors reported about 250 Gb of sequence data and some 120 million unique TCR beta sequences from around 200 million T cells. An early release that covered about 600 HLA-typed donors contained 300 to 350 gigabases of sequencing data and tens of millions of unique TCR sequences. Of the roughly 400 genotyped donors, over 70% fell in the genetic ancestry cluster associated with self-reported Caucasian donors. The study aimed to test whether signatures of past pathogen exposure could be identified by cataloging public T cell receptors. The study used immunosequencing to profile the T cell repertoires of hundreds of subjects and linked those repertoires to cytomegalovirus serostatus. Besides the first cohort of 666 subjects, a separate validation cohort made up of roughly 130 different subjects was used. To predict cytomegalovirus infection status, the study combined high-throughput TCR immunosequencing, statistical association of individual TCRs with disease status, and machine learning. A later analysis re-analyzed previously published TCR beta repertoires from roughly 600 donors and added high-resolution HLA genotyping to study TCR occurrence patterns. Rather than using new phenotypic data, the later analysis identified candidate immune exposures from TCR beta sequences and from how often those sequences occurred across donors. An earlier analysis of fewer than 750 of the donors used high-throughput TCR beta sequencing to judge whether each TCR beta V gene segment behaved as functional or pseudogenic. Alongside the repertoire data, information on donor age, sex, ethnicity and CMV serostatus was compiled. In a later genetic analysis, genome-wide SNP genotypes for about 65% of the roughly 700 donors were used, and that subset was treated as a discovery cohort. Every repertoire in the discovery cohort had been generated on one and the same sequencing platform. Both class I and class II loci were covered by HLA typing, at four-digit resolution. The number of typed donors differed by locus: about 620-640 for A, B, C, DRB1 and DQB1; some 540 for DQA1; around 610 for DPA1; and around 470 for DPB1. A few DR-DQ haplotypes were treated as single units for association and clustering because of strong linkage in the cohort. On average, around 240,000 unique TCR beta nucleotide sequences were sequenced per donor among a few hundred genotyped donors of the cohort, with roughly 18% of those sequences being non-productive.

The germline V gene (reference sequence) specifies SGHNT as CDR1 and YYREEE as CDR2. Deletion took 0 bases off V and 1 base off J, with a span of 8 bases between the germline ends. The CDR3 sequence holds 15 residues, the cysteine and phenylalanine included. Solely the CDR3 DNA is kept, with 45 bases framed from the first base. Of note for this clone: There is no known antigen for this receptor. No much larger clone exists at a distance of one base, and base qualities are not known.

Here is what the overall study found, with its caveats: Presence/absence analyses assumed roughly uniform sequencing depth across donors, an assumption that may not hold. An earlier analysis of around 600 of the donors showed that most TCR beta V segments appeared in productive rearrangements either about 90% or about 30% of the time, which broadly matched IMGT annotations. In vitro tests confirmed that a few of the cytomegalovirus-associated TCR beta chains recognize cytomegalovirus antigens. Immune exposure information for the cohort was limited to CMV serostatus. At a false discovery rate of 0.05, a later analysis linked 15,000 to 20,000 TCR beta sequences to specific HLA alleles. Some IMGT-functional V segments, including TRBV6-2 and TRBV6-3, could not be told apart with the 87-base-pair reads, so those segments were excluded. In a later analysis, most CMV-associated TCR beta chains were found to appear HLA-restricted, with HLA associations seemingly driven largely by CMV exposure. According to the authors, the approach could potentially be generalized to other disease states and immunological phenotypes. The sequencing pipeline was judged likely to have produced a cluster of highly shared sequence variants as a technical artifact. While some public TCRs were present in many individuals, most TCR sequences turned up only very rarely across donors. A further reported finding was that TCR beta sequences accurately predicted the HLA-A and HLA-B alleles for most subjects in the first cohort. According to a later analysis, parvovirus B19, influenza, CMV and Epstein-Barr virus appeared linked to several top co-occurrence clusters. When HLA alleles, especially DR and DQ, strongly co-occurred, TCR associations were difficult to assign to individual alleles. V-gene and J-gene trimming of TCR beta chains was associated with a missense DCLRE1C variant in a later genetic analysis, and the association was replicated in an independent cohort. The classifier was reported to diagnose cytomegalovirus status with high specificity and sensitivity in both the original cohort and the validation cohort. In a later analysis, TCR association rates were found to vary across HLA loci, with the most associated TCRs seen for DRB1 alleles and the fewest for HLA-C alleles. The earlier analysis of approximately 560 of the donors excluded seventeen rarely observed V segments, including chromosome 9 orphons, because counts were too low. Because some donors lacked HLA typing at each locus, the association tests relied only on the typed subset. In a later analysis, HLA-associated TCR beta chains were found to be more clonally expanded and to have lower generation probabilities than equally common non-associated chains. The study gave a list of around 170 TCR beta chains associated with cytomegalovirus. In this cohort, only TCR beta chains were sequenced, and detectable features were limited by the absence of alpha or paired-chain data. Linkage disequilibrium might explain the correlated functional status among segregating V segments, but an unknown experimental factor could not be ruled out. In a later genetic analysis, fewer N-insertions in productive TCRs were reported among donors in an Asian-associated ancestry cluster than the roughly 700-donor mean.

Libraries came from the immunoSEQ multiplex PCR assay. For the multiplex PCR, a mixture combining 60 forward primers for TCR Vbeta segments and 13 reverse primers for TCR Jbeta segments was used. A multiplex PCR assay on genomic DNA amplified the CDR3 region of rearranged TCR beta genes. Amplified TCR beta libraries were sequenced as 87-base-pair reads on the Illumina HiSeq System. The original pipeline was this. A later analysis tallied some 79 million unique TCR beta chains across the 666 repertoires, and approximately 12 million of those chains were shared by two or more donors. Raw reads were error-corrected and collapsed into unique sequences by a nearest-neighbor algorithm in which closely related sequences were merged to remove PCR and sequencing errors. Alignment of CDR3 sequences to IMGT reference sequences was used to assign V, D and J gene segments. For a sequence to be retained, a match of at least six nucleotides was required to both a V gene segment and a J gene segment. Rearrangements were called productive when the CDR3 lacked stop codons and stayed in frame with V and J; all others were non-productive. Following IMGT convention, CDR3 was defined as the stretch from the second conserved V-encoded cysteine up to the conserved J-encoded phenylalanine. The earlier analysis of 587 of the donors excluded sequences that lacked an unambiguous match to a single V gene segment. An earlier analysis of 587 of the donors classified V segments as functional when productive rearrangements were above 56.7% and as segregating when the standard deviation between donors was above 5%. A statistical classification framework was built to diagnose cytomegalovirus status from the catalog of TCR beta chain sequences. In a later analysis, TCR nucleotide sequences were compared against IMGT/GENE-DB human TR gene sequences so that V and J genes could be assigned. The TCRdist pipeline was used in a later analysis to assign CDR3 sequences and most-parsimonious VDJ recombination scenarios. In a later analysis, every TCR beta chain was defined by the combination of its CDR3 amino acid sequence and its V-gene family, and reads without a unique V-gene family were dropped. As a way to deal with suspected cross-contamination and a sequencing artifact, a later analysis dropped 450 to 600 nucleotide sequences that were highly shared and had low generation probability. For each public chain, a later analysis derived a clonal expansion index from normalized ranks of inferred template counts within each repertoire. In a later analysis, generation probabilities were computed with a VDJ recombination model fitted to out-of-frame rearrangements, and the resulting probabilities were checked against IGoR. A later analysis scored TCR-TCR, TCR-HLA and TCR-CMV co-occurrence with hypergeometric tests, applying a repertoire-size bias correction to TCR pairs. False discovery rates were estimated in a later analysis by permuting HLA or CMV assignments 20 times. In a later analysis, co-occurring TCRs were grouped using DBSCAN, with TCRdist sequence similarity added in when clustering inside HLA-allele-positive subsets. Co-occurrence clustering excluded repertoires with fewer than 30,000 or more than 120,000 public chains, plus five with anomalous nucleotide sharing. Not all clones reach the TCRdb copy of this immuneACCESS table, which keeps in-frame sequences only. Checked studies attribute under half of the gap to unresolved V genes and leave the rest unexplained. V and J calls and clone size are copied from that table; D and trimming were computed from the DNA. The sample includes fewer than 150,000 clones, with 80% observed a single time. The ten top clones hold less than 5% of the sample.

The cohort was made up of under 800 healthy bone marrow donors. All cohort members were sampled while nominally healthy, although unrecorded immune exposures were likely present. Of the roughly 630 cohort members, 289 had a positive CMV serostatus and just over 350 had a negative one, while no CMV serostatus was recorded for the donor. Each donor provided a peripheral blood sample, and peripheral blood mononuclear cells were used for TCR beta sequencing. The Qiagen DNeasy Blood Extraction Kit was used to extract genomic DNA from the blood cell samples. The source material was PBMCs. The V and J genes are TRBV5-4 and TRBJ1-5, with the identity of the D gene unclear. This clonotype was obtained from a man younger than 40 in good health. The nucleotide sequence is TGTGCCAGCAGCTTGGGGCCATCAAGCAATCAGCCCCAGCATTTT. The resulting protein is CASSLGPSSNQPQHF.